A selection of T cell receptor beta chains follows, all from one sample in a study of early T cells in non-severe SARS-CoV-2 infection. TCRdb independently ran MiXCR on the 5' RACE reads; one entry per CDR3 protein. This table has over 30,000 distinct CDR3 sequences, 5% to 6% appearing once. The sample consisted of whole blood, taken at baseline. These receptors were obtained from an adult who was a healthcare worker with PCR-confirmed SARS-CoV-2 infection or an uninfected control (not recorded which). CDR3s include the opening cysteine and the closing phenylalanine or tryptophan. The D gene is left open where the match is weak. Rows may omit the clone size; those that give it use once, few, many or a size class.

TRBJ1-3	few	.	TRBV19	CASSPRGGATRGNTIYF	TGTGCCAGTAGTCCCCGGGGGGGAGCCACGCGAGGAAACACCATATATTTT
TRBJ2-5	many	TRBD2	TRBV19	CASSLAGGETQYF	TGTGCCAGTAGTCTCGCGGGAGGGGAGACCCAGTACTTC
TRBJ1-4	few	TRBD1	TRBV30	CAWSASGQHNEKLFF	TGTGCCTGGAGTGCTTCGGGACAGCATAATGAAAAACTGTTTTTT
TRBJ2-1	many	.	TRBV9	CASSASIGAEQFF	TGTGCCAGCAGCGCATCTATAGGGGCTGAGCAGTTCTTC
TRBJ2-1	many	.	TRBV19	CASSILGSHYNEQFF	TGTGCCAGTAGTATCCTGGGTTCCCACTACAATGAGCAGTTCTTC
TRBJ2-7	many	.	TRBV20-1	CSARGGRESYEQYF	TGCAGTGCTAGAGGTGGAAGGGAGTCCTACGAGCAGTACTTC
TRBJ1-2	many	.	TRBV6-5	CASSPGPSGYTF	TGTGCCAGCAGTCCTGGGCCTTCTGGCTACACCTTC
TRBJ2-1	many	TRBD2	TRBV20-1	CSALKLAGLYNEQFF	TGCAGTGCTTTAAAACTAGCGGGGCTCTACAATGAGCAGTTCTTC
TRBJ1-2	few	.	TRBV11-2	CASSSRGRQVDGYTF	TGTGCCAGCAGCTCCCGCGGTCGGCAGGTGGATGGCTACACCTTC
TRBJ2-1	many	.	TRBV20-1	CSATKYNEQFF	TGCAGTGCTACTAAGTACAATGAGCAGTTCTTC
TRBJ2-5	many	TRBD2	TRBV5-1	CASSWTSGNPETQYF	TGCGCCAGCAGCTGGACTAGCGGGAACCCTGAGACCCAGTACTTC
TRBJ1-2	many	TRBD1	TRBV3-1	CASSLPRTGRDGYTF	TGTGCCAGCAGCCTCCCAAGGACAGGGAGGGATGGCTACACCTTC
TRBJ1-3	many	.	TRBV30	CAWSEDSPSGNTIYF	TGTGCCTGGAGCGAAGACAGTCCCTCTGGAAACACCATATATTTT
TRBJ2-7	many	TRBD2	TRBV20-1	CSARDRTSGSYEQYF	TGCAGTGCTAGAGATCGGACTAGCGGGAGCTACGAGCAGTACTTC
TRBJ1-1	many	TRBD1	TRBV11-3	CASSRQGLGTEAFF	TGTGCCAGCAGCCGACAGGGGCTCGGAACTGAAGCTTTCTTT
TRBJ1-6	many	.	TRBV6-1	CASSENSPLHF	TGTGCCAGCAGTGAGAATTCACCCCTCCACTTT
TRBJ2-2	few	.	TRBV5-1	CASSSDPTGSNTGELFF	TGCGCCAGCAGCTCCGATCCGACAGGATCGAACACCGGGGAGCTGTTTTTT
TRBJ1-4	.	.	TRBV6-1	CASSDGTTPATNEKLFF	TGTGCCAGCAGTGACGGGACAACCCCCGCAACTAATGAAAAACTGTTTTTT
TRBJ1-4	.	.	TRBV11-2	CASSLNQGRREKLFF	TGTGCCAGCAGCTTAAATCAGGGCCGGAGGGAAAAACTGTTTTTT
TRBJ1-1	many	.	TRBV6-6	CASTQVSVNTEAFF	TGTGCCAGCACCCAGGTCTCGGTGAACACTGAAGCTTTCTTT
TRBJ1-6	many	.	TRBV27	CASSSSAAGEGSPLHF	TGTGCCAGCAGTTCCTCGGCTGCAGGGGAGGGCTCACCCCTCCACTTT
TRBJ1-2	many	TRBD1	TRBV5-6	CASSPNRGANYGYTF	TGTGCCAGCAGCCCTAACAGGGGAGCTAACTATGGCTACACCTTC
TRBJ2-3	many	TRBD2	TRBV4-3	CASSQNLRLAGDYIDTQYF	TGCGCCAGCAGCCAGAATCTCCGACTAGCGGGTGACTATATAGATACGCAGTATTTT
TRBJ2-1	many	.	TRBV12-3/TRBV12-4	CASSRGRSNEQFF	TGTGCCAGCAGTCGGGGTCGTAGCAATGAGCAGTTCTTC
TRBJ2-3	many	.	TRBV5-1	CASSPLGIRSTDTQYF	TGCGCCAGCAGCCCCTTGGGCATCCGAAGCACAGATACGCAGTATTTT
TRBJ2-2	many	.	TRBV5-5	CASSLAGVGTGELFF	TGTGCCAGCAGTCTTGCCGGTGTCGGTACCGGGGAGCTGTTTTTT